The rows below give T cell receptor beta chains drawn from one sample of a study of CD8 T cells in Susac syndrome. Using its own MiXCR run on the immunoSEQ multiplex PCR reads, TCRdb lists one record per CDR3 protein. Of about 400,000 distinct CDR3 sequences in the sample, 85% are singletons; the top ten hold under 0.15%. What was sequenced was CD8+ T cells from PBMCs. Receptors originate from a human donor with multiple sclerosis. The CDR3 runs from the conserved cysteine through the conserved F or W. Fields, in order: J gene, clone size, D gene, V gene, CDR3 protein, CDR3 DNA. The D gene is left open where the match is weak. The size entry is marked missing in some rows and otherwise reads once, few, many or a size class.

>TRBJ1-4|.|.|TRBV20-1
CSARDRLGRSNEKLFF
TGCAGTGCTAGAGATCGGTTGGGGAGGTCTAATGAAAAACTGTTTTTT
>TRBJ1-1|.|.|TRBV6-1
CASSVGEEGTEAFF
TGTGCCAGCAGTGTCGGGGAGGAAGGCACTGAAGCTTTCTTT
>TRBJ2-1|once|.|TRBV28
CASKGGAANEQFF
TGTGCCAGCAAAGGAGGAGCGGCCAATGAGCAGTTCTTC
>TRBJ2-7|.|TRBD2|TRBV20-1
CSARPGAGVEPLPYEQYF
TGCAGTGCCCGCCCCGGTGCGGGGGTAGAGCCCCTACCTTACGAGCAGTACTTC
>TRBJ2-7|.|TRBD2|TRBV5-6
CASSLTPGGEFYEQYF
TGTGCCAGCAGCTTAACCCCCGGGGGGGAATTCTACGAGCAGTACTTC
>TRBJ2-1|.|TRBD1|TRBV11-2
CAGEGAGYNEQFF
TGTGCCGGCGAGGGGGCTGGATACAATGAGCAGTTCTTC
>TRBJ2-3|.|TRBD2|TRBV4-1
CASSDLAGGADTQYF
TGCGCCAGCAGCGATCTAGCGGGGGGCGCAGATACGCAGTATTTT
>TRBJ2-6|.|.|TRBV11-2
CASSSQTGSPGANVLTF
TGTGCCAGCAGTTCTCAAACAGGTTCCCCTGGGGCCAACGTCCTGACTTTC
>TRBJ2-7|.|.|TRBV27
CASSLSWGASYEQYF
TGTGCCAGCAGTTTATCGTGGGGGGCCTCCTACGAGCAGTACTTC
>TRBJ1-6|.|.|TRBV7-8
CASSPRRTGASYSPLHF
TGTGCCAGCAGCCCCCGGCGTACGGGGGCGTCTTATTCACCCCTCCACTTT
>TRBJ1-1|.|TRBD1|TRBV6-5
CASSSGQVHTEAFF
TGTGCCAGCAGTTCCGGACAGGTGCACACTGAAGCTTTCTTT
>TRBJ2-7|few|TRBD1|TRBV7-9
CASSPHEQQGVGHEQYF
TGTGCCAGCAGCCCCCACGAACAGCAGGGGGTCGGCCACGAGCAGTACTTC
>TRBJ1-5|.|TRBD1|TRBV5-1
CASRIGTGGDQPQHF
TGCGCCAGCAGGATCGGGACAGGCGGAGATCAGCCCCAGCATTTT
>TRBJ2-5|.|.|TRBV5-1
CASSLSGPLRETQYF
TGCGCCAGCAGCTTGAGCGGTCCCTTGAGAGAGACCCAGTACTTC
>TRBJ2-3|few|.|TRBV6-1
CASTIDWRTQYF
TGTGCCAGCACTATCGACTGGCGCACGCAGTATTTT